This T cell receptor beta chain derives from a study of blood T cell repertoires in COVID-19. Remarks on this clone: Different DNA sequences within this sample yield the same CDR3.

Under the authors' procedure: Reference gene primer amplification gave estimated nucleated cell counts. Assay: immunoSEQ multiplex PCR; the TCRdb copy retains only in-frame clones and omits some. That table supplies the V and J calls and clone size; D and trimming were determined from the DNA. This table has 280,000 or so clones, 80% to 90% appearing once. This clonotype originated in a young man who had recovered from COVID-19. The source material was PBMCs or T cells enriched from blood (not recorded which).

CDR3 amino acids: CASSRESYEQYF. CDR3 DNA: TGTGCCAGCAGCCGGGAAAGTTACGAGCAGTACTTC. The chain carries TRBV5-4 and TRBJ2-7; maybe TRBD2 (5 bases). This CDR3 is built from 12 residues. V shed 4 bases and J shed 4 bases, with 9 bases lying between them. Germline V gene sequence: CDR1 SGHNT, CDR2 YYREEE (reference sequence).